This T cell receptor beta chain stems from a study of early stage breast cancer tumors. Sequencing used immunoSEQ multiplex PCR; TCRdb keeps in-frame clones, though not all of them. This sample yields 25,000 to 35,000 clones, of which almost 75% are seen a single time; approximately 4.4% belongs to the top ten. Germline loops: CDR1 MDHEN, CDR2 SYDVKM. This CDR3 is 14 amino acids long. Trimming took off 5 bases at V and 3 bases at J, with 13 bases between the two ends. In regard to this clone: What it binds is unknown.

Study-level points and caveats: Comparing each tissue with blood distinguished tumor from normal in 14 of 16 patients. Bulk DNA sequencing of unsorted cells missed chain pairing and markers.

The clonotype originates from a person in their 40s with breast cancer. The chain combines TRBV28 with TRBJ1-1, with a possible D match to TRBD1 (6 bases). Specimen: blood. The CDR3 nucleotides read TGTGCCAGCAGTGTAGACAGGATGGACACTGAAGCTTTCTTT. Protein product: CASSVDRMDTEAFF.